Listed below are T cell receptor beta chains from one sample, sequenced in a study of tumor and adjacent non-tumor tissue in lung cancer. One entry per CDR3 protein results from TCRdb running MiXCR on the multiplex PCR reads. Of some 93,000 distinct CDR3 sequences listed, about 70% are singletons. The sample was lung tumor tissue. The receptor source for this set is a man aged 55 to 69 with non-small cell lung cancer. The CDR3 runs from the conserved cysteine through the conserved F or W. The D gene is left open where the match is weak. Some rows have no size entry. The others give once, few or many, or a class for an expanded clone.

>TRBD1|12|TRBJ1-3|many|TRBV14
TGTGCCAGCTCGGGACAGTTAAACACCATATATTTT
CASSGQLNTIYF
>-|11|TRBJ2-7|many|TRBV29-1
TGCAGCGCCCCGGCCGGGGGCGAGCAGTACTTC
CSAPAGGEQYF
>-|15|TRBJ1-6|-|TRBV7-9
TGTGCCAGCAGCTCAGACAGAGTCGGCAATTCACCTCTCCACTTT
CASSSDRVGNSPLHF
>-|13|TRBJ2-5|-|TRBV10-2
TGCGCCAGCACGGTTCAGTTACAAGAGACCCAGTATTTC
CASTVQLQETQYF
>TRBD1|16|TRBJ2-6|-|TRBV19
TGTGCCAGTAGACAGGGGAGTCGATCTGGGGCCAACGTCCTGACTTTC
CASRQGSRSGANVLTF
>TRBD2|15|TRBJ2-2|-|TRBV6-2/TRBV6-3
TGTGCCAGCAGATTTAGCGGGGCTTGGACCGGGGATCTGGTTTTT
CASRFSGAWTGDLVF
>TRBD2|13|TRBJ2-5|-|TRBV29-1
TGCAGCGTTGGGACTAGCAGGAGAGAGACCCGGTACTTC
CSVGTSRRETRYF
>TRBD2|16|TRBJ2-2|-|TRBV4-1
TGCGCCAGTGGCCAAGAGGATCGGGGGGGCACCGGGGAGCTGTTTTTT
CASGQEDRGGTGELFF
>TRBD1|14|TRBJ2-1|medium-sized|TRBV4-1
TGCGCCAGCAGCCTGCCGGGACAGGGCAATGAGCAGTTCTTC
CASSLPGQGNEQFF
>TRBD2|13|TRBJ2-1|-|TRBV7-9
TGTGTCAGCCAGCGGACTAGCGGGGGTAAGCAGTTCTTC
CVSQRTSGGKQFF
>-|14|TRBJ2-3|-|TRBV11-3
TGTGCCAGCAGCTTAAACCCAGGTGGAGATACGCAGTATTTT
CASSLNPGGDTQYF
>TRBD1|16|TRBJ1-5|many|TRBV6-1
TGTGCCAGCAGTGCAACAGGGGGCTTTGGCAATCAGCCCCAGCATTTT
CASSATGGFGNQPQHF
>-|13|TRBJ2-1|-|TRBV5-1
TGCGCCAGCAGTTCCGGGGTCGACAATGAGCAGTTCTTC
CASSSGVDNEQFF
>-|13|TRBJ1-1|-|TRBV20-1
TGCAGTGCTATATCGCAAACAGGGATTGGAGCTTTCTTT
CSAISQTGIGAFF
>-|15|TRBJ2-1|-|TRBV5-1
TGCGCCAGCAGCTTGGAGAGCGAGAGTTACAATGGGCAGTTCTTC
CASSLESESYNGQFF
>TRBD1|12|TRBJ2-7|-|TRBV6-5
TGTGCCAACAGTGAGACAGGGGTTGAGCAGTACTTC
CANSETGVEQYF
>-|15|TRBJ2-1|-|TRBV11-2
TGTGCCAGCAGCCCGGACCTGGGGATGAGGGATGAACAGTTCTTC
CASSPDLGMRDEQFF
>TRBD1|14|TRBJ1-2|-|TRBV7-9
TGTGCCAGCGGCCCGCAGGGGGAAGGCTATGGCTACACCTTC
CASGPQGEGYGYTF
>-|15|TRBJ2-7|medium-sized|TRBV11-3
TGTGCCAGCAGCTTAGATCAGGCCTACGGCAGCGAGCAGTACTTC
CASSLDQAYGSEQYF
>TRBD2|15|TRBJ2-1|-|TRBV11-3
TGTACCAGCAGCCACGGGACTAACGGGAGCCATAAGCAGTTCTTC
CTSSHGTNGSHKQFF
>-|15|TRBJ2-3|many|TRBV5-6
TGTGCCAGCAGCTTGGGGGGACTCCGGACAGATACGCAGTATTTT
CASSLGGLRTDTQYF
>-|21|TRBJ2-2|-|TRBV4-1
TGCGCCAGCAGCCAGGCCCGCTACTTAATGGGGAGCGGAGCGAACACCGGGGAGCTGTTTTTT
CASSQARYLMGSGANTGELFF
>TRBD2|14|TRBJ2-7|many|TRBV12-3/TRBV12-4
TGTGCCAGCAGTCCCGGGACTAGCGTCCACGAGCAGTACTTC
CASSPGTSVHEQYF
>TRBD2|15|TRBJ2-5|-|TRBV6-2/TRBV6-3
TGTGCCAGTAGAGCGGCGCGGGAGTCGCCAGAGACCCAGTACTTC
CASRAARESPETQYF
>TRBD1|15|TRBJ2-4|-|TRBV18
TGTGCCAGCTCACCACCGATGTTTACAGGGGGCATTCAGTACTTC
CASSPPMFTGGIQYF
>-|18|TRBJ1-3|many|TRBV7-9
TGTGCCAGCAGCTCAGCCACCGGGGCCCGGGCCTCTGGAAACACCATATATTTT
CASSSATGARASGNTIYF
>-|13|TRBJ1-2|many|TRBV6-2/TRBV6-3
TGTGCCAGCAGTTTCGACAGGACCCATGGCTACACCTTC
CASSFDRTHGYTF
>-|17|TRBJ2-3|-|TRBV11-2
TGTGCCAGCAGCTTACGGCTAGCAGGGGGGCCGACAGATACGCGTTATTTT
CASSLRLAGGPTDTRYF
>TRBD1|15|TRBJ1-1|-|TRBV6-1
TGTGCCGGCAGTGATGCCGGACAGGTGCTCATTGAAGCTTTCTTT
CAGSDAGQVLIEAFF
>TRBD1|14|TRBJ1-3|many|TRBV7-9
TGTGCCAGCAGCGCCGGGACAGCTGGTAACACCATATATTTT
CASSAGTAGNTIYF
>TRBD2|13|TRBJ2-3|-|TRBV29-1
TGCAGCGTTATCATGCGCGGGGGATATACGCAGTATTTT
CSVIMRGGYTQYF
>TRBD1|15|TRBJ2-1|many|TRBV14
TGTGCCAGCAGCCAGGGACAGGGGTTAATCAATGAGCAGTTCTTC
CASSQGQGLINEQFF
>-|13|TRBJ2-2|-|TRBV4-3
TGCGCCAACAGCGTTAGCAGGTTAGGGGAGCTGTTTTTC
CANSVSRLGELFF
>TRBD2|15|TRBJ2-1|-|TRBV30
TGTGCCTGGACTGCAGGGACTAGGGGGAGCAATGAGCAGTTCTTC
CAWTAGTRGSNEQFF
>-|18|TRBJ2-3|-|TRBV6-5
TGTGCCAGCAGTTCAGGATCCGGTCCGGTAACTAGCACAGATACGCAGTATTTT
CASSSGSGPVTSTDTQYF
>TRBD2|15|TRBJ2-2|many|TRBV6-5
TGTGCCAGCAACCAACTAGCGGGAGTCACCGGGGAGCTGTTTTTT
CASNQLAGVTGELFF
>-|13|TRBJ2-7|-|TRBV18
TGTGCCAGCTCATCTGACAGGTCCTACGAGCAGTACTTC
CASSSDRSYEQYF
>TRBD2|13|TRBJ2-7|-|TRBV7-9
TGTGTCAGCAGCTTACCGGGGGGAGGCGAGCAGTACTTC
CVSSLPGGGEQYF
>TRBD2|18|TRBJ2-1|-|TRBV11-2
TGTGCCAGCGACCGTATAGTGGGAGGGGATAGCTCCTACAATGAGCAGTTCTTC
CASDRIVGGDSSYNEQFF
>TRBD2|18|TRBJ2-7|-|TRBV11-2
TGTGTCAGCACCCGGACTAGCGGGAGGGTCAAAAACTCCTACGAGCAGTACTTC
CVSTRTSGRVKNSYEQYF
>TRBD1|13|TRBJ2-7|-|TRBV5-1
TGCGCCAGCAGCTCCGGGACAGGGAACGAGCAGTACTTC
CASSSGTGNEQYF
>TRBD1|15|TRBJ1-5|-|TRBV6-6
TGTGCCAGCAGTTACTTCAGGGGGAGCAATCAGCCCCAACATTTT
CASSYFRGSNQPQHF
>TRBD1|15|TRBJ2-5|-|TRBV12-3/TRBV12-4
TGTACCAGGAGTTCAACGACAGGGCTTGCGGAGACCCAGTACTTC
CTRSSTTGLAETQYF
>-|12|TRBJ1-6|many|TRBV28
TGTGCCAGCAGTGTCAGGGACTCACCCCTCCACTTT
CASSVRDSPLHF
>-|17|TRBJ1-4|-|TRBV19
TGTGCCAGTACTGGCCCCCAGGCGGCACCAGGACATGAAAAACTGTTTTTT
CASTGPQAAPGHEKLFF
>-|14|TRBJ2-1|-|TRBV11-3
TGTGCCAGCACCAAACAGAGTTCCTACAATGGGCATTTCTTC
CASTKQSSYNGHFF
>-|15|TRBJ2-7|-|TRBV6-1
TGTGCCAGCAGTGAAGCTGCATGGAGGATATACGAGCACTACTTC
CASSEAAWRIYEHYF
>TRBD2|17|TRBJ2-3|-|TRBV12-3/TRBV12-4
TGTGCCAGCAGTTTACGACTAGCGAGGGGTAACACAGATACGCAGTATTTT
CASSLRLARGNTDTQYF
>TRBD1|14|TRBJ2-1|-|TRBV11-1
TGTCCCAGCCTGGCGGACAGGGGTATTAATGAGCAATTCTTC
CPSLADRGINEQFF
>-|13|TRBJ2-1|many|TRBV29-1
TGCAGCGTGGATGCCGGGACTCGCAATGAGCAGTTCTTC
CSVDAGTRNEQFF
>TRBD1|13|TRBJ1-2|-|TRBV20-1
TGCAGTGCTACGACAGGGACGGCCTATGGCTACACCTTC
CSATTGTAYGYTF
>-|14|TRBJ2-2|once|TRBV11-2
TGTGCCAGCAGCCCCCGTGTCGCGAACACCGGGGAGCTGTTT
CASSPRVANTGELF
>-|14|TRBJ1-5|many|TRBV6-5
TGTGCCAGCAGTGATGGTTTTAGCAATCAGCCCCAGCATTTT
CASSDGFSNQPQHF
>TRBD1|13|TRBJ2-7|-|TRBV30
TGTGCCTGGAGTGACGGACAGGCCTACGAGCAGTACTTC
CAWSDGQAYEQYF
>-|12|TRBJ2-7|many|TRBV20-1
TGCAGTGTCCAACAGGATTCCTACGAGCAGTACTTC
CSVQQDSYEQYF
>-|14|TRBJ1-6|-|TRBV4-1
TGCGCCAGCAGCCTAACATGGGGTAATTCAGCCCTCCACTTT
CASSLTWGNSALHF